These 2 T cell receptor beta chains were sequenced from one sample in a study of long-term antiretroviral therapy in people with HIV. The authors ran the immunoSEQ assay, v3.0, at survey level. The table came from immunoSEQ multiplex PCR; TCRdb's copy has only in-frame clones and leaves some out. The data show some 9,700 clones, around four fifths seen once. This specimen consisted of unsorted PBMCs, obtained 0.7 years after starting antiretroviral therapy. These receptors were taken from a man aged 35-49 years with HIV.

The chain links TRBV28 to TRBJ2-7; 9 positions agree with TRBD1. Per germline, CDR1 MDHEN and CDR2 SYDVKM. The junction had 21 bases not matched to a gene; V was cut back by 5 bases and J by 7 bases. CDR3 length: 18 amino acids. CDR3 sequence: CASSPILGQGRALPEQYF. DNA of the CDR3: TGTGCCAGCAGTCCCATTTTGGGACAGGGTCGAGCTTTACCAGAGCAGTACTTC.

J is TRBJ2-4 and V is TRBV28, with no clear D. V was trimmed by 5 bases and J by 8 bases, leaving 16 bases between them. From germline, CDR1 is MDHEN and CDR2 SYDVKM. The CDR3 totals 14 residues. CDR3 in DNA: TGTGCCAGCAGTCCCCGGACCTCCGGCGACATTCAGTACTTC. Encoded protein: CASSPRTSGDIQYF.